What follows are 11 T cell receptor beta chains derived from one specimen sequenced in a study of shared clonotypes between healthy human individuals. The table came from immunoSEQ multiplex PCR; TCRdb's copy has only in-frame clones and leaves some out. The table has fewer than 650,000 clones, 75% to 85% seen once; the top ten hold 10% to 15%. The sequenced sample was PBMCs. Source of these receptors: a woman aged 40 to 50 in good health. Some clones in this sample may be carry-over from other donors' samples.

Written as DNA, the CDR3 is TGTGCCAGCAGCTCATTAGCGGGTTCTAGCACAGATACGCAGTATTTT. Protein: CASSSLAGSSTDTQYF. J is TRBJ2-3 and V is TRBV5-4, with 7 bases fitting TRBD2. V dropped 3 bases and J dropped 0; count of bases not matched to a gene: 7. The CDR3 covers 16 residues. From germline, CDR1 is SGHNT and CDR2 YYREEE (reference sequence).

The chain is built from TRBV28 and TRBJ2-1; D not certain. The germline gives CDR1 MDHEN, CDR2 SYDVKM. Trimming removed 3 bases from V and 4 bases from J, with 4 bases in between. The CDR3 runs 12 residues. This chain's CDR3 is CASSLRYNEQFF. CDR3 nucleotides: TGTGCCAGCAGTTTGAGGTACAATGAGCAGTTCTTC.

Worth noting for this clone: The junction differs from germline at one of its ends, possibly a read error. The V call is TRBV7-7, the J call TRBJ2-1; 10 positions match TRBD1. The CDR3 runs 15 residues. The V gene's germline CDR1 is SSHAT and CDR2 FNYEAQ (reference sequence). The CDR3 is CASSYDGTGVHEQFF. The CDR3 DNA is TGTGCTAGCAGCTATGACGGGACAGGGGTTCATGAGCAGTTCTTC.

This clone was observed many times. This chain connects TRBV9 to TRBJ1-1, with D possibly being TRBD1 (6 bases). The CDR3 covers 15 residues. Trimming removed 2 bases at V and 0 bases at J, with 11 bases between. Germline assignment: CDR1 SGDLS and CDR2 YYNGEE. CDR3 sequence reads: CASSVSGDMNTEAFF. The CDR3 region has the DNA TGTGCCAGCAGCGTTTCCGGGGACATGAACACTGAAGCTTTCTTT.

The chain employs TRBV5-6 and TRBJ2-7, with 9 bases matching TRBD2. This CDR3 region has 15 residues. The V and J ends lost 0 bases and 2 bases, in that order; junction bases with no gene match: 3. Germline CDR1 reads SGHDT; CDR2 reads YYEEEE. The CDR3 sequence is CASSLGTSATYEQYF. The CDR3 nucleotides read TGTGCCAGCAGCTTGGGGACTAGCGCGACCTACGAGCAGTACTTC. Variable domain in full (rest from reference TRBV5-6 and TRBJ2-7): DAGVTQSPTHLIKTRGQQVTLRCSPKSGHDTVSWYQQALGQGPQFIFQYYEEEERQRGNFPDRFSGHQFPNYSSELNVNALLLGDSALYLCASSLGTSATYEQYFGPGTRLTVT.

The CDR3 protein is CASSDPHVPRGSWTNNEQFF. In nucleotides, the CDR3 is TGCGCCAGCAGCGACCCCCACGTTCCCCGAGGTAGCTGGACTAACAATGAGCAGTTCTTC. The chain combines TRBV5-1 with TRBJ2-1; D is perhaps TRBD2 (6 bases). The ends were cut back, 4 bases at V and 5 bases at J, with 31 bases in the middle. Germline CDR1 reads SGHRS; CDR2 reads YFSETQ. CDR3 length: 20 residues.

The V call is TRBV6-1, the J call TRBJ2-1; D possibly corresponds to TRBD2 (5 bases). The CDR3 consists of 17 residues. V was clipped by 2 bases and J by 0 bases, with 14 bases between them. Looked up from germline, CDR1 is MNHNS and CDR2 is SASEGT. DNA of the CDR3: TGTGCCAGCAGTGAACTTCCCGGGATAAGCTCCTACAATGAGCAGTTCTTC. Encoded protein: CASSELPGISSYNEQFF.

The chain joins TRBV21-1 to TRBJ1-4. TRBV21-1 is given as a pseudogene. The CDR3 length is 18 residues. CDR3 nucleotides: TGTGCCAGCAGCAAAGGTGGGCGGGCGAGGGCAGAGAGTGAAAAACTGTTTTTT. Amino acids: CASSKGGRARAESEKLFF.

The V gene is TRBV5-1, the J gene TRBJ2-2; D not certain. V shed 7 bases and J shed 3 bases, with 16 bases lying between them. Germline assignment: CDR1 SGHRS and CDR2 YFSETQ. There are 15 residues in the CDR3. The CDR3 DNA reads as TGCGCCAGCTCGTATTCCGGAATGGACACCGGGGAGCTGTTTTTT. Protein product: CASSYSGMDTGELFF. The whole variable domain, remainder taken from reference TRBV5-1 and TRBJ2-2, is KAGVTQTPRYLIKTRGQQVTLSCSPISGHRSVSWYQQTPGQGLQFLFEYFSETQRNKGNFPGRFSGRQFSNSRSEMNVSTLELGDSALYLCASSYSGMDTGELFFGEGSRLTVL.

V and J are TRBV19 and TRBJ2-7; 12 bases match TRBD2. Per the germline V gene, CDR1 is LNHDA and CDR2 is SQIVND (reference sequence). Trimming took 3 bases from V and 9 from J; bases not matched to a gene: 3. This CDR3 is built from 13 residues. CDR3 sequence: CASSMTSGRRQYF. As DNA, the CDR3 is TGTGCCAGTAGTATGACTAGCGGGAGACGGCAGTACTTC. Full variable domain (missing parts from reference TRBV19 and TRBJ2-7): DGGITQSPKYLFRKEGQNVTLSCEQNLNHDAMYWYRQDPGQGLRLIYYSQIVNDFQKGDIAEGYSVSREKKESFPLTVTSAQKNPTAFYLCASSMTSGRRQYFGPGTRLTVT.

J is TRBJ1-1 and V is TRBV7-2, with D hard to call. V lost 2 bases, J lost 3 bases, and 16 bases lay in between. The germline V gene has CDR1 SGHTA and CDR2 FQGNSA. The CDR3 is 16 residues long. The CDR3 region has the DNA TGTGCCAGCAGCTTAAGGTTTACGGGATCGTACACTGAAGCTTTCTTT. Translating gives CASSLRFTGSYTEAFF.